This T cell receptor (beta chain) was recorded in a study of shared clonotypes between healthy human individuals. Looking at the study overall: Participating donors consisted of two women and a few men aged 18 to 49. Study-level findings and limits: Naive CD4 clonotype sharing across four donors was approximately 5%.

Worth noting for this clone: Its cognate antigen is unknown.

Donors were Caucasian adults residing in Nashville, Tennessee, USA. Germline V gene sequence: CDR1 SNHLY, CDR2 FYNNEI. Unmatched junction bases numbered 5, after V lost 6 bases and J lost 2 bases. The CDR3 runs 14 residues. Sequencing used immunoSEQ multiplex PCR; TCRdb keeps in-frame clones, though not all of them. Altogether over a million clones are present, roughly 96% being singletons, with the ten largest covering 1% to 1.5%. The receptor's source is a young man in good health. The sample comprised naive CD4+ T cells sorted from blood. Subset noted: CD45RA+ positively selected. The chain recombines TRBV2 with TRBJ2-5, with 8 bases matching TRBD2. CDR3 bases: TGTGCCAGCAGCCAGACTAGCGCGCAAGAGACCCAGTACTTC. This sequence encodes CASSQTSAQETQYF.